This T cell receptor (beta chain) came from a study of blood T cell repertoires in COVID-19 (dated by TCRdb to 2020 to 2021). For the study in its entirety: The collaborator samples originated in the United States, Italy and Spain and spanned the acute and convalescent phases of COVID-19. The material from the prospective study consisted of cDNA or gDNA derived from T cells, B-cell-depleted T cells, or PBMCs. The dataset comprised deeply sampled blood TCRbeta repertoires from subjects exposed to, actively infected with, or recovered from COVID-19. A freely available public database, intended as a resource for researchers studying the immune response to SARS-CoV-2, is where the repertoires were released. The samples were drawn from two sources: the first 160 participants of the ongoing ImmuneRACE study, and about 1,300 subjects contributed by 6 global collaborators. Nearly every sample came with metadata listing a de-identified subject ID, COVID-19 status, age in years and sex. HLA class I and class II types, where available, came from metadata supplied by the sample provider rather than from assay-based typing. What the authors observed across the whole study: Clinical and demographic metadata were provided uncurated, with the amount varying by source and participant.

The germline V gene encodes CDR1 MNHEY and CDR2 SVGEGT. After removal of 2 bases from V and 0 bases from J, the junction retains 9 bases not matched to a gene. From the cysteine through the phenylalanine, the CDR3 covers 18 amino acids. Only CDR3 DNA is held: 54 bases, read in frame from base 1. In regard to this clone: Its target antigen remains unknown. Qualities for individual bases were not recorded, and no much larger clone is one base off.

The immunoSEQ Assay, a bias-controlled multiplex PCR, was used to amplify TCRbeta CDR3 regions from genomic DNA. On the study's bioinformatics: The number of nucleated cells in each sample was estimated by amplification of reference gene primers within the assay. Sequence reads were collapsed and filtered to measure the absolute abundance of every unique TCRbeta CDR3 rearrangement. For each sample, productive Simpson clonality was calculated as the square root of Simpson's diversity index across productive rearrangements. What TCRdb holds here is the immuneACCESS table cut down to in-frame rearrangements. Part of the clones is not present; checked against another copy, under half of the missing clones reflect an unresolved V gene, and the others are unexplained. V, J and clone size are taken as reported in that table, and D and trimming were inferred from the DNA itself. The sample contains almost 55,000 clones, roughly nine tenths of them found a single time. The ten largest make up approximately 8% of the sample.

The collaborating institutions used their own protocols to collect whole blood in K2EDTA tubes. Collaborator samples were shipped for TCRbeta analysis as frozen whole blood, isolated PBMCs, or DNA extracted from either sample type. The TCR originated in a woman aged 40 to 55 with active COVID-19. Sequencing input: peripheral blood. The chain uses TRBV6-2 or TRBV6-3 and TRBJ2-7, and 11 junctional nucleotides match TRBD1. The sequence in DNA is TGTGCCAGCAGTTACGGTTATCTGGGGACAGGGGGCTCCTACGAGCAGTACTTC. Translated, this is CASSYGYLGTGGSYEQYF.